A selection of T cell receptor beta chains follows, all from one sample in a study of Ad26.COV2.S vaccination and SARS-CoV-2 variants. Only in-frame clones appear in the TCRdb table, and some are missing; sequencing was by immunoSEQ multiplex PCR. The sample yields roughly 390,000 clones, around nine tenths seen once. The specimen comprised peripheral blood, sampled in a trial of Ad26.COV2.S vaccine versus placebo. The receptor set was obtained from a person between 18 and 65 years old who received the Ad26.COV2.S COVID-19 vaccine or a placebo. CDR3s include the opening cysteine and the closing phenylalanine or tryptophan. Fields, in order: CDR3 protein, J gene, V gene, CDR3 length.

CDR3aa: CASSFRGDYNEQFF
j_gene: TRBJ2-1
v_gene: TRBV5-1
len: 14

CDR3aa: CASSPGTVYNSPLHF
j_gene: TRBJ1-6
v_gene: TRBV6-5
len: 15

CDR3aa: CAWRRRWDSPLHF
j_gene: TRBJ1-6
v_gene: TRBV30
len: 13

CDR3aa: CASSTGGSGELFF
j_gene: TRBJ2-2
v_gene: TRBV5-1
len: 13

CDR3aa: CASVGTGGMNTEAFF
j_gene: TRBJ1-1
v_gene: TRBV2
len: 15

CDR3aa: CASGLIDRENYGYTF
j_gene: TRBJ1-2
v_gene: TRBV19
len: 15

CDR3aa: CASRARDLAKNIQYF
j_gene: TRBJ2-4
v_gene: TRBV27
len: 15

CDR3aa: CASSPGQTSYEQYF
j_gene: TRBJ2-7
v_gene: TRBV18
len: 14

CDR3aa: CASSFIIGGQGWSEQYF
j_gene: TRBJ2-7
v_gene: TRBV5-1
len: 17

CDR3aa: CASSLGALNTEAFF
j_gene: TRBJ1-1
v_gene: TRBV5-1
len: 14

CDR3aa: CASSFVSSYNSPLHF
j_gene: TRBJ1-6
v_gene: TRBV27
len: 15

CDR3aa: CASSLNGGANEQFF
j_gene: TRBJ2-1
v_gene: TRBV5-1
len: 14

CDR3aa: CASSLNPQDRGHGGELFF
j_gene: TRBJ2-2
v_gene: TRBV5-1
len: 18

CDR3aa: CASSLVAVVSNEQFF
j_gene: TRBJ2-1
v_gene: TRBV5-1
len: 15

CDR3aa: CASSPASGYNSPLHF
j_gene: TRBJ1-6
v_gene: TRBV5-5
len: 15

CDR3aa: CASSLKDRASNSPLHF
j_gene: TRBJ1-6
v_gene: TRBV7-8
len: 16

CDR3aa: CASSSNYGNTEAFF
j_gene: TRBJ1-1
v_gene: TRBV6-5
len: 14

CDR3aa: CASSPSVGNTEAFF
j_gene: TRBJ1-1
v_gene: TRBV18
len: 14

CDR3aa: CASSQTGTGQKLFF
j_gene: TRBJ1-4
v_gene: TRBV3-1/TRBV3-2
len: 14

CDR3aa: CASSLPRDSLDEQYF
j_gene: TRBJ2-7
v_gene: TRBV5-1
len: 15

CDR3aa: CASSPYSRPAYF
j_gene: TRBJ1-2
v_gene: TRBV2
len: 12

CDR3aa: CASSESTGGGYGYTF
j_gene: TRBJ1-2
v_gene: TRBV25-1
len: 15

CDR3aa: CASSSTGGSGEKLFF
j_gene: TRBJ1-4
v_gene: TRBV11-2
len: 15

CDR3aa: CASSLAVSRRRMGQYF
j_gene: TRBJ2-5
v_gene: TRBV7-2
len: 16

CDR3aa: CASSQDRDSGNTIYF
j_gene: TRBJ1-3
v_gene: TRBV3-1/TRBV3-2
len: 15

CDR3aa: CASSLYGNLTF
j_gene: TRBJ1-2
v_gene: TRBV28
len: 11

CDR3aa: CASRPAEGFMNTEAFF
j_gene: TRBJ1-1
v_gene: TRBV7-9
len: 16

CDR3aa: CASSAGHFGETQYF
j_gene: TRBJ2-5
v_gene: TRBV9
len: 14

CDR3aa: CASSHDSFSGYTF
j_gene: TRBJ1-2
v_gene: TRBV9
len: 13

CDR3aa: CASTGSTGGTEAFF
j_gene: TRBJ1-1
v_gene: TRBV7-9
len: 14

CDR3aa: CASSLVFTGNPGELFF
j_gene: TRBJ2-2
v_gene: TRBV7-8
len: 16

CDR3aa: CASSTDREGEQYF
j_gene: TRBJ2-7
v_gene: TRBV18
len: 13

CDR3aa: CASSLGHTNTEAFF
j_gene: TRBJ1-1
v_gene: TRBV5-1
len: 14

CDR3aa: CASSLRPGTGVNEKLFF
j_gene: TRBJ1-4
v_gene: TRBV11-2
len: 17

CDR3aa: CASSQAGVAFF
j_gene: TRBJ1-1
v_gene: TRBV4-1
len: 11

CDR3aa: CASSPINERNTEAFF
j_gene: TRBJ1-1
v_gene: TRBV18
len: 15

CDR3aa: CAISESTGQVEAFF
j_gene: TRBJ1-1
v_gene: TRBV10-3
len: 14

CDR3aa: CASSSGQGGWQPQHF
j_gene: TRBJ1-5
v_gene: TRBV6-2/TRBV6-3
len: 15

CDR3aa: CASSPQEGWRGYTF
j_gene: TRBJ1-2
v_gene: TRBV3-1/TRBV3-2
len: 14

CDR3aa: CASSEAPGPSYGYTF
j_gene: TRBJ1-2
v_gene: TRBV6-1
len: 15

CDR3aa: CASSQETSRGTQYF
j_gene: TRBJ2-5
v_gene: TRBV4-3
len: 14

CDR3aa: CASSSNREPYNEQFF
j_gene: TRBJ2-1
v_gene: TRBV7-9
len: 15

CDR3aa: CASSQGAGNSYEQYF
j_gene: TRBJ2-7
v_gene: TRBV4-3
len: 15

CDR3aa: CAWSRGGAPRHRETQYF
j_gene: TRBJ2-5
v_gene: TRBV30
len: 17

CDR3aa: CASSLGLDRGETQYF
j_gene: TRBJ2-5
v_gene: TRBV13
len: 15

CDR3aa: CASSEGLSNQPQHF
j_gene: TRBJ1-5
v_gene: TRBV25-1
len: 14

CDR3aa: CATAKDRVTGANVLTF
j_gene: TRBJ2-6
v_gene: TRBV15
len: 16

CDR3aa: CASRDLGETEAFF
j_gene: TRBJ1-1
v_gene: TRBV6-5
len: 13

CDR3aa: CASRFNTEAFF
j_gene: TRBJ1-1
v_gene: TRBV3-1/TRBV3-2
len: 11

CDR3aa: CASSRDRTNTGELFF
j_gene: TRBJ2-2
v_gene: TRBV5-1
len: 15

CDR3aa: CASRGTLNTEAFF
j_gene: TRBJ1-1
v_gene: TRBV10-1
len: 13

CDR3aa: CASSPGLGGPGELFF
j_gene: TRBJ2-2
v_gene: TRBV18
len: 15

CDR3aa: CASRGRTGELFF
j_gene: TRBJ2-2
v_gene: TRBV6-4
len: 12

CDR3aa: CAISEGANTEAFF
j_gene: TRBJ1-1
v_gene: TRBV10-3
len: 13

CDR3aa: CASSRQLDTGELFF
j_gene: TRBJ2-2
v_gene: TRBV5-1
len: 14

CDR3aa: CASSLDSSGNTIYF
j_gene: TRBJ1-3
v_gene: TRBV5-1
len: 14

CDR3aa: CASSPGLIPGVVQETQYF
j_gene: TRBJ2-5
v_gene: TRBV4-3
len: 18

CDR3aa: CASSVEQGRYNEQFF
j_gene: TRBJ2-1
v_gene: TRBV9
len: 15